The clone carrying this TCR beta chain was detected once. The antigen is undetermined. Separate cDNA molecules each had unique molecular identifiers attached to them. TCRdb itself ran the 5' RACE reads through MiXCR, one entry per CDR3 protein. The sample lists 100,000 or so distinct CDR3 sequences; over 10% were seen once. These data originate in a study of early T cells in non-severe SARS-CoV-2 infection. Study background: Chains from this unsorted whole-blood bulk RNA could not be paired. Study results and caveats: Private and CD4 specificities were missed by VDJdb matching, skewed to anti-spike CD8.

The CDR3 spans 15 residues. The germline V gene has CDR1 SGHAT and CDR2 FQNNGV. Trimming at V came to 2 bases and at J to 7 bases, leaving 6 bases not matched to a gene. Material for sequencing was whole blood. The clonotype comes from an adult who was a healthcare worker with PCR-confirmed SARS-CoV-2 infection or an uninfected control (not recorded which). The chain has TRBV11-2 and TRBJ2-2, with 8 bases matching TRBD1. The CDR3 reads CASSLIQGAGGELFF. Here the CDR3 DNA reads TGTGCCAGCAGCTTAATTCAGGGGGCAGGCGGGGAGCTGTTTTTT.